The 24 T cell receptor beta chains presented below share a single source sample, sequenced in a study of memory CD4+ T cells and cytomegalovirus serostatus. The sort gate was single viable CD3+CD4+CD8-CD45RO+ cells for memory CD4+ T cells. The method was immunoSEQ multiplex PCR; TCRdb's version includes in-frame clones alone and lacks a portion of them. Seen here are under 50,000 clones, around 79% observed once, and the top ten hold 0.75% to 0.9%. Specimen: memory CD4+ T cells from blood. Receptors were obtained from an adult in good health and CMV-seronegative.

CDR3 nucleotides: TGTGCCAGCAGCCTAGGACAGGGATTCGGCACTGAAGCTTTCTTT. It yields the protein CASSLGQGFGTEAFF. The chain combines TRBV7-2 with TRBJ1-1; 8 nucleotides line up with TRBD1. The junction had 9 bases not matched to a gene; V was cut back by 5 bases and J by 4 bases. Germline V gene sequence: CDR1 SGHTA, CDR2 FQGNSA. The CDR3 contains 15 residues.

V and J are TRBV30 and TRBJ2-5; 8 bases map to TRBD2. Trimming at V came to 0 bases and at J to 1 base, leaving 7 bases not matched to a gene. Germline V lookup: CDR1 GTSNPN, CDR2 SVGIG (reference sequence). The CDR3 length is 16 residues. The CDR3 DNA reads TGTGCCTGGAGTGTACGGGGCGGGGGGCCCCAAGAGACCCAGTACTTC. Translating it yields CAWSVRGGGPQETQYF.

This chain uses TRBV5-6 with TRBJ1-6; 7 positions match TRBD1. V was pared by 0 bases and J by 5 bases, with 11 bases of the junction left unmatched. The CDR3 has 18 amino acids. CDR1 and CDR2 from the germline V gene are SGHDT and YYEEEE. CDR3 in amino acids: CASSLEGGRRSNNSPLHF. The DNA for the CDR3 is TGTGCCAGCAGCTTGGAAGGGGGCCGACGGTCTAATAATTCACCCCTCCACTTT.

The rearrangement uses TRBV7-9 and TRBJ2-7; TRBD1 is a possible D gene (5 bases). The ends were cut back, 3 bases at V and 2 bases at J, with 11 bases in the middle. This CDR3 comprises 14 residues. Germline assignment: CDR1 SEHNR and CDR2 FQNEAQ (reference sequence). CDR3: CASSFEQGAYEQYF. Here the CDR3 DNA reads TGTGCCAGCAGCTTCGAGCAGGGTGCCTACGAGCAGTACTTC.

Points on this clone: Because it lacks the conserved phenylalanine or tryptophan at the end, this CDR3 is likely a read error. The limits of the CDR3 on the DNA are not certain, so only TCRdb's listed CDR3 is given. The chain joins TRBV7-4 to TRBJ2-7. The CDR3 comprises 11 residues, both ends counted. CDR1 is SGHVT, CDR2 SQSDAQ, per germline. The CDR3 sequence: CASSQRTAGRC.

V is TRBV7-2 and J is TRBJ2-1; possibly TRBD1 or TRBD2 for D (5 bases each). The CDR3 contains 15 residues. Trimming took 0 bases from V and 0 from J, leaving 6 bases between them. Germline V CDR1 and CDR2: SGHTA, FQGNSA. The CDR3 DNA follows: TGTGCCAGCAGCTTAGCGAGGGGCTCCTACAATGAGCAGTTCTTC. Protein: CASSLARGSYNEQFF.

As DNA, the CDR3 is TGCAGCGTTACCGGGACAGACGTTTATGGCTACACCTTC. This gives the protein CSVTGTDVYGYTF. The chain recombines TRBV29-1 with TRBJ1-2, with 7 bases aligning to TRBD1. The germline V gene has CDR1 SQVTM and CDR2 ANQGSEA. J lost 5 bases, V lost 5 bases, and 8 bases had no gene match. There are 13 residues in the CDR3. Full variable domain (missing parts from reference TRBV29-1 and TRBJ1-2): SAVISQKPSRDICQRGTSLTIQCQVDSQVTMMFWYRQQPGQSLTLIATANQGSEATYESGFVIDKFPISRPNLTFSTLTVSNMSPEDSSIYLCSVTGTDVYGYTFGSGTRLTVV.

The chain joins TRBV6-6 to TRBJ2-2, with D tentatively TRBD1 or TRBD2 (5 bases each). Trimming pared 6 bases from V and 2 bases from J, leaving 10 bases between. The germline CDR1 and CDR2 sequences are MNHNY and SVGAGI (reference sequence). The CDR3 runs 14 residues. In DNA, the CDR3 is TGTGCCAGCAGCCGGGACCTTAACACCGGGGAGCTGTTTTTT. Amino acids: CASSRDLNTGELFF.

The gene calls are TRBV19 and TRBJ1-3; D is unclear. The ends were cut back, 5 bases at V and 7 bases at J, with 15 bases in the middle. Germline V gives CDR1 LNHDA, CDR2 SQIVND (reference sequence). This CDR3 is 14 amino acids long. CDR3 in amino acids: CASSPRTVVNTIYF. In DNA, the CDR3 is TGTGCCAGTAGTCCCAGGACGGTCGTTAACACCATATATTTT. The whole variable domain, filled in from reference TRBV19 and TRBJ1-3, reads DGGITQSPKYLFRKEGQNVTLSCEQNLNHDAMYWYRQDPGQGLRLIYYSQIVNDFQKGDIAEGYSVSREKKESFPLTVTSAQKNPTAFYLCASSPRTVVNTIYFGEGSWLTVV.

This clone was picked up a small number of times. Other DNA sequences in the same sample also yield this CDR3. The chain has TRBV20-1 and TRBJ1-1, with D unclear. CDR1 and CDR2 (germline): DFQATT, SNEGSKA (reference sequence). This CDR3 contains 11 residues. V lost 2 bases, J lost 2 bases, and 3 bases lay in between. As DNA, the CDR3 is TGCAGTGCTAGAAGTAACACTGAAGCTTTCTTT. It codes for CSARSNTEAFF.

This chain joins TRBV2 and TRBJ1-5; D call uncertain. V shed 2 bases and J shed 7 bases, with 9 bases lying between them. Germline values: CDR1 SNHLY, CDR2 FYNNEI. CDR3 size: 13 residues. CDR3 nucleotides: TGTGCCAGCAGTGAACTTAATAGGCAGCCCCAGCATTTT. It encodes CASSELNRQPQHF.

This clone was counted once. The V and J genes are TRBV7-2 and TRBJ2-2, with 8 bases matching TRBD2. The CDR3 is made up of 16 amino acids. With V trimmed by 5 bases and J by 4 bases, 9 bases remained unmatched. Germline loops: CDR1 SGHTA, CDR2 FQGNSA. The CDR3 sequence is CASSRRAGGSTGELFF. The CDR3 coding sequence is TGTGCCAGCAGCCGCCGGGCGGGGGGAAGCACCGGGGAGCTGTTTTTT.

This clone occurred a few times. The chain links TRBV7-9 to TRBJ2-3; TRBD2 matches 8 bases. The CDR3 runs to 13 residues. The V gene end was trimmed by 4 bases and the J gene end by 4 bases; junction bases not matched to a gene: 1. The germline V gene has CDR1 SEHNR and CDR2 FQNEAQ (reference sequence). The CDR3 DNA is TGTGCCAGCAGCTCGCGGGGGGCAGATACGCAGTATTTT. Translation gives CASSSRGADTQYF. Full variable domain (missing parts from reference TRBV7-9 and TRBJ2-3): DTGVSQNPRHKITKRGQNVTFRCDPISEHNRLYWYRQTLGQGPEFLTYFQNEAQLEKSRLLSDRFSAERPKGSFSTLEIQRTEQGDSAMYLCASSSRGADTQYFGPGTRLTVL.

This clone has a single count. The chain uses TRBV2 and TRBJ1-1, with 8 bases identical to TRBD1. The CDR3 is 14 amino acids. The V segment lost 3 bases and the J segment 6 bases; nucleotides outside the gene matches: 6. CDR1 is SNHLY, CDR2 FYNNEI, per germline. The CDR3 DNA reads as TGTGCCAGCAGTGAGAGACAGGGGCGCGCTGAAGCTTTCTTT. Translation: CASSERQGRAEAFF.

The rearrangement joins TRBV10-1 to TRBJ1-2, with D possibly matching TRBD1 (5 bases). In germline, CDR1 is WNHNN, CDR2 SYGVQD (reference sequence). The CDR3 extends over 14 amino acids. Deletions cut 0 bases from V and 7 bases from J, with 12 bases between. Here the CDR3 DNA reads TGCGCCAGCAGTGAGTCCGGGGGGACCTTTGGCTACACCTTC. It codes for CASSESGGTFGYTF.

V usage is TRBV2 and J usage is TRBJ2-7; 8 nucleotides line up with TRBD1. Germline-derived CDR1 and CDR2 are SNHLY and FYNNEI. CDR3 length: 14 residues. After removal of 4 bases from V and 6 bases from J, the junction contained 8 bases not matched to a gene. CDR3: CASSGLDRGSEQYF. DNA for the CDR3: TGTGCCAGCAGTGGGCTCGACAGGGGAAGCGAGCAGTACTTC.

The chain is built from TRBV27 and TRBJ2-3, with D maybe TRBD2 (5 bases). Trimming removed 2 bases from V and 2 bases from J, with 17 bases in between. Germline V lookup: CDR1 MNHEY, CDR2 SMNVEV (reference sequence). This CDR3 has 17 residues. Written as DNA, the CDR3 is TGTGCCAGCAGTTTAGGGTTCCAGCGGCAAGCCACAGATACGCAGTATTTT. Amino acids: CASSLGFQRQATDTQYF.

The V gene is TRBV11-2, the J gene TRBJ2-7, with unresolved D. V lost 1 base and J lost 1, with 14 bases in between. The CDR3 is 16 residues long. The germline V gene encodes CDR1 SGHAT and CDR2 FQNNGV. CDR3 sequence: CASSLAPYFPSYEQYF. DNA for the CDR3: TGTGCCAGCAGCTTAGCTCCGTACTTCCCTTCCTACGAGCAGTACTTC. The variable domain in full, completed from reference TRBV11-2 and TRBJ2-7, reads EAGVAQSPRYKIIEKRQSVAFWCNPISGHATLYWYQQILGQGPKLLIQFQNNGVVDDSQLPKDRFSAERLKGVDSTLKIQPAKLEDSAVYLCASSLAPYFPSYEQYFGPGTRLTVT.

This clone showed up just once. The chain links TRBV7-9 to TRBJ2-3, with unresolved D. V was clipped by 7 bases and J by 0 bases, with 11 bases between them. Per germline, CDR1 SEHNR and CDR2 FQNEAQ (reference sequence). This CDR3 spans 14 amino acids. CDR3 coding DNA: TGTGCCAGCAATCCGACATCTAGCACAGATACGCAGTATTTT. Translation: CASNPTSSTDTQYF.

The rearrangement uses TRBV19 and TRBJ2-7; TRBD1 matches 7 bases. Germline V gene lookup returns CDR1 LNHDA and CDR2 SQIVND (reference sequence). CDR3 length equals 14 residues. The V and J ends lost 10 bases and 2 bases, in that order; junction bases with no gene match: 11. In nucleotides, the CDR3 is TGTGCCACCAGCTCCGGGACAGTTACCTACGAGCAGTACTTC. Its translation: CATSSGTVTYEQYF.

The chain links TRBV7-9 to TRBJ1-1; 9 nucleotides line up with TRBD1. Germline lookup yields CDR1 SEHNR and CDR2 FQNEAQ (reference sequence). V lost 4 bases to trimming and J lost 6 bases; unmatched junction nucleotides: 9. The CDR3 totals 15 residues. CDR3 in DNA: TGTGCCAGCAGCTCCTACCGGGACAGGGTAGCTGAAGCTTTCTTT. This codes for CASSSYRDRVAEAFF.

The CDR3, as DNA: TGCGCCAGCAGCTTACAGGGTGACTCGGGAGAGCCCCAGCATTTT. It yields the protein CASSLQGDSGEPQHF. The chain couples TRBV5-1 to TRBJ1-5; possibly TRBD1 for D (6 bases). The V gene's germline CDR1 is SGHRS and CDR2 YFSETQ. The ends were cut back, 2 bases at V and 8 bases at J, with 17 bases in the middle. The CDR3 spans 15 residues.

This rearrangement joins TRBV7-2 to TRBJ2-7; 15 bases line up with TRBD2. V dropped 5 bases and J dropped 4; count of bases not matched to a gene: 3. CDR1 SGHTA and CDR2 FQGNSA come from the germline V gene. The CDR3 sequence is 15 residues long. CDR3 bases: TGTGCCAGCAGCAAAGGGACTAGCGGGGGGTACGAGCAGTACTTC. Encoded protein: CASSKGTSGGYEQYF.

The rearrangement joins TRBV18 to TRBJ2-4; D gene unclear. Germline loops: CDR1 KGHSH, CDR2 LQKENI. The CDR3 spans 14 residues. V was shortened by 4 bases and J by 0 bases, with 7 bases between the two germline ends. The CDR3 region has the DNA TGTGCCAGCTCACTGTCGCTAGCCAAAAACATTCAGTACTTC. Translating it yields CASSLSLAKNIQYF.